The sequence of this T cell receptor beta chain was determined in a study of CD8 T cells in Susac syndrome. High-throughput TCR beta sequencing covered peripheral CD8+ and CD4+ T cells. The multiple sclerosis control cohort comprised treatment-naive individuals presenting with stable or active relapsing-remitting disease. Bulk CD8+ and CD4+ cells came from magnetic negative isolation; CD8+ TEMRA by FACS. The authors reverse transcribed 0.5 to 1 ug RNA with random hexamers. Amplification of TCR beta CDR3 was carried out by immunoSEQ multiplex PCR, which covered 54 Vbeta and 13 Jbeta segments. TCRdb fed the immunoSEQ multiplex PCR reads into MiXCR, producing one record per CDR3 protein. The table lists around 140,000 distinct CDR3 sequences, 65% to 90% of them singletons, with 0.45% to 0.65% in the top ten. Germline CDR1 and CDR2: LNHNV and YYDKDF (reference sequence). This CDR3 is 14 amino acids long. The J segment lost 7 bases and the V segment lost 7 bases, leaving 9 bases of the junction unmatched.

Sequenced sample: CD8+ T cells from PBMCs. The receptor comes from a human donor with multiple sclerosis. The chain employs TRBV15 and TRBJ1-4, with 7 bases lining up with TRBD1. The CDR3 here is CATIGGGESEKLFF. The CDR3 coding sequence is TGTGCCACCATTGGAGGGGGCGAGAGTGAAAAACTGTTTTTT.